The following is a T cell receptor beta chain sequence with its context. The antigen is undetermined. The data were taken from a study of cytomegalovirus exposure and HLA in healthy donors. Regarding the study as a whole: In the analysis, some V segments, TRBV6-2 and TRBV6-3 included, were excluded as indistinguishable.

Deletions cut 3 bases from V and 5 bases from J, with 6 bases between. The germline V gene has CDR1 KGHSH and CDR2 LQKENI. The CDR3 runs 12 residues. The PCR contained 60 Vbeta and 13 Jbeta primers. Only in-frame clones appear in the TCRdb table, and some are missing; sequencing was by immunoSEQ multiplex PCR. The sample gives under 200,000 clones, 65% to 85% of which show up once; about 2.7% is in the top ten. The rearrangement uses TRBV18 and TRBJ2-3; D is unresolved. This TCR came from a woman in her fifties or sixties in good health and CMV-seropositive. Sequencing was performed on PBMCs. The CDR3 DNA reads as TGTGCCAGCTCACCTGATAGAGATACGCAGTATTTT. Protein product: CASSPDRDTQYF.